The 25 T cell receptor beta chains below were found in one sample sequenced in a study of PD-L1 blockade in urothelial cancer. The protocol was immunoSEQ multiplex PCR, while the TCRdb copy is restricted to in-frame clones and leaves out a portion. Among about 76,000 clones listed, approximately 90% were seen once. The time point denotes: peripheral blood 6 weeks after treatment start. Sequences were derived from PBMCs, sampled around atezolizumab (anti-PD-L1) treatment. All receptors derive from an elderly woman with urothelial cancer.

J is TRBJ2-1 and V is TRBV29-1; D unclear. Germline-derived CDR1 and CDR2 are SQVTM and ANQGSEA. The V end was cut by 4 bases, the J end by 6 bases, with 13 bases between. The CDR3 extends over 13 amino acids. CDR3 sequence reads: CSVAKTLGNEQFF. The CDR3, as DNA: TGCAGCGTTGCCAAAACTCTAGGCAATGAGCAGTTCTTC.

This clone was picked up one time. The V call is TRBV2, the J call TRBJ2-1; possible D gene TRBD2, 5 bases. This CDR3 has 14 residues. Germline V gene data show CDR1 as SNHLY and CDR2 as FYNNEI. V was cut by 7 bases and J by 9 bases, with 19 bases left in between. This chain's CDR3 is CASTEHAGSGEQFF. CDR3 sequence (DNA): TGTGCCAGCACGGAGCACGCGGGTAGTGGTGAGCAGTTCTTC.

The rearrangement uses TRBV5-6 and TRBJ1-2, with D unclear. V shed 3 bases and J shed 3 bases, with 9 bases lying between them. CDR3 size: 13 residues. CDR1 SGHDT and CDR2 YYEEEE come from the germline V gene. The CDR3 loop is CASSSSGDYGYTF. The CDR3 DNA is TGTGCCAGCAGCTCCTCCGGGGACTATGGCTACACCTTC.

This chain uses TRBV28 with TRBJ1-2; possibly TRBD1 for D (6 bases). Trimming took off 10 bases at V and 2 bases at J, with 14 bases between the two ends. Germline-derived CDR1 and CDR2 are MDHEN and SYDVKM. The CDR3 runs 13 residues. Written as DNA, the CDR3 is TGTGCCATCACGCCTAGGGGGAACTATGGCTACACCTTC. Its translation: CAITPRGNYGYTF.

The gene calls are TRBV15 and TRBJ1-2; D not resolved. The CDR3 runs 17 residues. The V end lost 6 bases, the J end lost 0 bases, and 20 bases lay between the germline ends. Germline assignment: CDR1 LNHNV and CDR2 YYDKDF (reference sequence). The CDR3 sequence is CATSGVEGLLSNYGYTF. Here the CDR3 DNA reads TGTGCCACCAGTGGGGTCGAGGGTCTCCTGTCTAACTATGGCTACACCTTC.

This chain links TRBV11-2 with TRBJ1-1; D remains unclear. Trimming pared 5 bases from V and 2 bases from J, leaving 9 bases between. The CDR3 runs to 13 residues. CDR1 and CDR2 (germline): SGHAT, FQNNGV. CDR3 residues: CASSTRVNTEAFF. Written as DNA, the CDR3 is TGTGCCAGCAGCACCCGGGTTAACACTGAAGCTTTCTTT.

The CDR3 here is CASSQPGGITEAFF. CDR3 coding DNA: TGTGCCAGCAGCCAACCTGGGGGCATTACTGAAGCTTTCTTT. The gene calls are TRBV6-1 and TRBJ1-1; tentatively, D is TRBD1 (6 bases). The ends were cut back, 6 bases at V and 5 bases at J, with 16 bases in the middle. CDR1 and CDR2 (germline): MNHNS, SASEGT. The length of the CDR3 is 14 residues.

The genes are TRBV29-1 and TRBJ1-1; the match to TRBD1 covers 9 bases. Germline V gene lookup returns CDR1 SQVTM and CDR2 ANQGSEA. The V gene end was trimmed by 7 bases and the J gene end by 11 bases; junction bases not matched to a gene: 8. The CDR3 covers 11 residues. CDR3 nucleotide sequence: TGCAGCGCGGGGAGGACAGGGGAGGCTTTCTTT. Translating it yields CSAGRTGEAFF.

This chain links TRBV6-6 with TRBJ2-1; D might be TRBD2 (6 bases). CDR1 is MNHNY and CDR2 is SVGAGI in the germline V gene (reference sequence). This CDR3 is 13 amino acids long. The ends were cut back, 5 bases at V and 6 bases at J, with 11 bases in the middle. CDR3 nucleotide sequence: TGTGCCAGCAGTACGACTAGTACCAATGAGCAGTTCTTC. This gives the protein CASSTTSTNEQFF.

The gene calls are TRBV5-8 and TRBJ2-3; D unclear. This CDR3 is 12 amino acids long. V shed 4 bases and J shed 6 bases, with 9 bases lying between them. CDR1 and CDR2 (germline): SGHTS, YDEGEE. CDR3 coding DNA: TGTGCCAGCAGCCCCCCCGGGGATACGCAGTATTTT. Its translation: CASSPPGDTQYF.

This chain connects TRBV7-2 to TRBJ2-2; perhaps TRBD1 as D (6 bases). Germline CDR1 is SGHTA and CDR2 is FQGNSA. The CDR3 length is 15 residues. Trimming shortened V by 2 bases and J by 5 bases, and 12 bases separated the two germline ends. The CDR3 reads CASSLRQASTGELFF. For the CDR3, the DNA is TGTGCCAGCAGCTTACGACAGGCCTCTACCGGGGAGCTGTTTTTT.

The rearrangement links TRBV7-9 to TRBJ1-5; D possibly corresponds to TRBD1 (5 bases). The CDR3 is made up of 13 amino acids. Looked up from germline, CDR1 is SEHNR and CDR2 is FQNEAQ (reference sequence). Trimming took off 5 bases at V and 4 bases at J, with 9 bases between the two ends. CDR3 sequence: CASSQTANQPQHF. The DNA of the CDR3 is TGTGCCAGCAGCCAGACAGCGAATCAGCCCCAGCATTTT. Variable domain in full (rest from reference TRBV7-9 and TRBJ1-5): DTGVSQNPRHKITKRGQNVTFRCDPISEHNRLYWYRQTLGQGPEFLTYFQNEAQLEKSRLLSDRFSAERPKGSFSTLEIQRTEQGDSAMYLCASSQTANQPQHFGDGTRLSIL.

This clone showed up many times. The V gene is TRBV28, the J gene TRBJ2-7; 16 positions match TRBD2. Germline V CDR1 and CDR2: MDHEN, SYDVKM. V lost 4 bases, J lost 3 bases, and 9 bases stayed unmatched. This CDR3 has 18 amino acids. CDR3 nucleotides: TGTGCCAGCAGTTCACCGGGACTAGCGGGAGGGGGGCGCTACGAGCAGTACTTC. The encoded protein is CASSSPGLAGGGRYEQYF.

The J gene is TRBJ1-3, the V gene TRBV19; no clear D gene. Germline CDR1 and CDR2: LNHDA and SQIVND (reference sequence). The V and J ends lost 1 base and 0 bases respectively, with 4 bases between them. This CDR3 comprises 14 residues. CDR3 sequence: CASSIVGSGNTIYF. CDR3 sequence (DNA): TGTGCCAGTAGTATAGTCGGCTCTGGAAACACCATATATTTT.

The rearrangement links TRBV27 to TRBJ2-6; D unclear. Germline V gene data show CDR1 as MNHEY and CDR2 as SMNVEV (reference sequence). This CDR3 is built from 17 residues. The V end was cut by 1 base, the J end by 1 base, with 11 bases between. Here the CDR3 DNA reads TGTGCCAGCAGTTTATTTCCTCCCGGGTCTGGGGCCAACGTCCTGACTTTC. Its translation: CASSLFPPGSGANVLTF.

The chain employs TRBV7-8 and TRBJ2-5; 8 positions match TRBD2. This CDR3 comprises 17 residues. J gave up 5 bases and V 0 bases, and 11 bases lay outside the gene matches. From germline, CDR1 is SGHVS and CDR2 FQNEAQ. The CDR3 DNA is TGTGCCAGCAGCTTAGCGCTTGCGGCGGGAGGAGAGGAGACCCAGTACTTC. Its translation is CASSLALAAGGEETQYF. Combining the CDR3 with reference TRBV7-8 and TRBJ2-5 gives the whole variable domain GAGVSQSPRYKVAKRGQDVALRCDPISGHVSLFWYQQALGQGPEFLTYFQNEAQLDKSGLPSDRFFAERPEGSVSTLKIQRTQQEDSAVYLCASSLALAAGGEETQYFGPGTRLLVL.

V is TRBV27 and J is TRBJ1-1; D remains ambiguous. V lost 3 bases, J lost 3 bases, and 11 bases lay in between. The CDR3 spans 14 residues. CDR1 is MNHEY and CDR2 is SMNVEV in the germline V gene (reference sequence). The CDR3 loop is CASSFSRTYTEAFF. The CDR3 coding sequence is TGTGCCAGCAGTTTTAGCAGAACTTACACTGAAGCTTTCTTT.

The J gene is TRBJ2-1, the V gene TRBV5-1, with TRBD1 matching over 8 bases. Germline V gives CDR1 SGHRS, CDR2 YFSETQ. Trimming took 2 bases from V and 5 from J; bases not matched to a gene: 9. There are 16 residues in the CDR3. CDR3 sequence: CASSFPTGGLNNEQFF. DNA for the CDR3: TGCGCCAGCAGCTTCCCCACAGGGGGTCTAAACAATGAGCAGTTCTTC.

The J gene is TRBJ1-1, the V gene TRBV5-1; D gene uncertain. Trimming took 4 bases from V and 3 from J, leaving 7 bases between them. The CDR3 is made up of 12 amino acids. Germline V lookup: CDR1 SGHRS, CDR2 YFSETQ. This chain's CDR3 is CASSLGDTEAFF. CDR3 sequence (DNA): TGCGCCAGCAGCCTCGGGGACACTGAAGCTTTCTTT.

J is TRBJ2-3 and V is TRBV5-4; TRBD2 aligns across 9 bases. The CDR3 spans 16 residues. Germline CDR1 reads SGHNT; CDR2 reads YYREEE (reference sequence). J gave up 5 bases and V 0 bases, and 7 bases lay outside the gene matches. Here the CDR3 DNA reads TGTGCCAGCAGCTTGGCTAGCGGGACTGGGGTAGATACGCAGTATTTT. It codes for CASSLASGTGVDTQYF.

This chain links TRBV11-3 with TRBJ2-1; tentatively, D is TRBD2 (5 bases). Germline CDR1 reads SGHNT; CDR2 reads YENEEA. The CDR3 sequence is 14 residues long. Trimming cost V 3 bases and J 5 bases, with 11 bases left between them. For the CDR3, the DNA is TGTGCCAGCAGCTTCAGCGGAACCGACAATGAGCAGTTCTTC. The encoded protein is CASSFSGTDNEQFF.

V and J are TRBV15 and TRBJ1-2; unclear D gene. CDR3 length equals 15 residues. Germline lookup yields CDR1 LNHNV and CDR2 YYDKDF (reference sequence). Trimming took off 7 bases at V and 2 bases at J, with 17 bases between the two ends. The CDR3 DNA follows: TGTGCCACCACCCCGGGATATGCCCCCAACTATGGCTACACCTTC. As protein: CATTPGYAPNYGYTF.

The rearrangement joins TRBV2 to TRBJ2-7, with no clear D. Trimming shortened V by 3 bases and J by 7 bases, and 16 bases separated the two germline ends. Germline V gives CDR1 SNHLY, CDR2 FYNNEI. The CDR3 is 14 amino acids. In DNA, the CDR3 is TGTGCCAGCAGTGAGCCCAGGATAGTGGGTGAGCAGTACTTC. Protein: CASSEPRIVGEQYF.

A single count supports this clone. The rearrangement links TRBV19 to TRBJ2-3; TRBD1 might be the D (6 bases). Per the germline V gene, CDR1 is LNHDA and CDR2 is SQIVND (reference sequence). The CDR3 contains 15 residues. The V and J ends lost 6 bases and 0 bases respectively, with 13 bases between them. CDR3 loop: CASSHTGPSTDTQYF. In nucleotides, the CDR3 is TGTGCCAGTAGCCACACAGGGCCTAGCACAGATACGCAGTATTTT.

This clone is categorized as medium-sized (0.01 to 0.1%). V and J are TRBV28 and TRBJ1-2, with D maybe TRBD1 (5 bases). The CDR3 totals 13 residues. The V and J ends lost 0 bases and 4 bases respectively, with 6 bases between them. CDR1 and CDR2 from the germline V gene are MDHEN and SYDVKM. The CDR3 nucleotides read TGTGCCAGCAGTTTATGGACAGCCTATGGCTACACCTTC. This sequence encodes CASSLWTAYGYTF.